Listed here are 4 T cell receptor beta chains from one sample, sequenced in a study of shared clonotypes between healthy human individuals. Generated by immunoSEQ multiplex PCR, the TCRdb table keeps only in-frame clones and is missing some. The table lists a few million clones, just over 90% of them singletons. Sequencing was carried out using naive CD4+ T cells sorted from blood. Subset defined: CD45RA+ positively selected. The receptors stem from a man younger than 35 in good health.

J is TRBJ2-7 and V is TRBV6-5; 7 bases line up with TRBD1. J lost 3 bases, V lost 5 bases, and 4 bases had no gene match. CDR1 and CDR2 (germline): MNHEY, SVGAGI. The CDR3 contains 13 residues. DNA of the CDR3: TGTGCCAGCAGTAAGGACAGGCTCTACGAGCAGTACTTC. As protein: CASSKDRLYEQYF.

This clone has just one count. The chain is built from TRBV5-4 and TRBJ2-5, with 10 bases that match TRBD2. Germline V gives CDR1 SGHNT, CDR2 YYREEE (reference sequence). CDR3 size: 19 residues. V lost 4 bases and J lost 0; bases outside the gene matches: 15. The CDR3 loop is CASSPGGLAGVLYQETQYF. In DNA form, the CDR3 reads TGTGCCAGCAGCCCGGGGGGTCTAGCGGGGGTTTTGTACCAAGAGACCCAGTACTTC.

The chain combines TRBV5-6 with TRBJ2-4; a possible D gene is TRBD2 (6 bases). Germline V gene sequence: CDR1 SGHDT, CDR2 YYEEEE. V was clipped by 4 bases and J by 9 bases, with 11 bases between them. This CDR3 comprises 12 residues. DNA for the CDR3: TGTGCCAGCAGCGGGGGGTCGAGCATTCAGTACTTC. It translates to CASSGGSSIQYF.

V and J are TRBV11-2 and TRBJ2-3; 7 bases align to TRBD2. Germline V gives CDR1 SGHAT, CDR2 FQNNGV. Trimming at V came to 2 bases and at J to 3 bases, leaving 5 bases not matched to a gene. The CDR3 runs 15 residues. As DNA, the CDR3 is TGTGCCAGCAGCTTAAGAGGGAGGGGTACAGATACGCAGTATTTT. Translating it yields CASSLRGRGTDTQYF.